This T cell receptor (beta chain) was retrieved from a study of OX40 agonist ivuxolimab in advanced cancers. About the study: Participants could have had prior anti-PD-1, anti-PD-L1 or anti-CTLA-4 therapy, and 40% had some.

V lost 5 bases, J lost 0 bases, and 7 bases lay in between. The CDR3 spans 13 residues. In germline, CDR1 is SGHTA, CDR2 FQGTGA. TCRdb keeps only in-frame clones here, not all; method: immunoSEQ multiplex PCR. In the table there are tens of thousands of clones, 70% to 90% of which are singletons. The clonotype comes from an adult with an advanced solid tumor such as melanoma, head and neck, liver or kidney cancer. V and J are TRBV7-3 and TRBJ1-1; a weak D match, TRBD1 (5 bases). The sequencing here drew on CD4+ or CD8+ T cells sorted from blood, taken in a trial of the OX40 agonist ivuxolimab. CDR3 in DNA: TGTGCCAGCAGCGGGACGGTGAACACTGAAGCTTTCTTT. This sequence encodes CASSGTVNTEAFF.